Listed below are T cell receptor beta chains from one sample, sequenced in a study of Tregs in tolerant kidney transplant recipients. Profiled with immunoSEQ multiplex PCR; TCRdb holds only in-frame clones, not every one. In the table there are about 59,000 clones, about four fifths of which are singletons. The specimen was CD4+ T cells from blood. The origin of the receptors is a human donor in good health. CDR3s include the opening cysteine and the closing phenylalanine or tryptophan. D genes are given only for firm matches. Some rows mark clone size as missing; the rest say once, few, many or name a class of expanded clone.

NA | TRBJ2-7 | NA | TRBV5-4 | CASSFGGVSSYEQYF | TGTGCCAGCAGCTTTGGGGGCGTTAGCTCCTACGAGCAGTACTTC
NA | TRBJ2-7 | NA | TRBV6-1 | CASSENPIGPRTNEQYF | TGTGCCAGCAGTGAAAATCCGATCGGACCCCGAACGAACGAGCAGTACTTC
TRBD1 | TRBJ1-1 | once | TRBV11-2 | CASSNRGTMNTEAFF | TGTGCCAGCAGCAACAGGGGGACCATGAACACTGAAGCTTTCTTT
NA | TRBJ2-1 | NA | TRBV7-2 | CASSFGILSPYNEQFF | TGTGCCAGCAGCTTTGGGATACTCTCCCCCTACAATGAGCAGTTCTTC
NA | TRBJ1-2 | NA | TRBV6-1 | CASSRGSPRDGYTF | TGTGCCAGCAGCCGCGGGTCCCCCCGTGATGGCTACACCTTC
NA | TRBJ2-7 | few | TRBV10-3 | CAISLGPRSNYEQYF | TGTGCCATCAGCCTCGGCCCCCGCTCGAACTACGAGCAGTACTTC
NA | TRBJ1-1 | NA | TRBV20-1 | CSAADGGAFF | TGCAGTGCGGCCGACGGGGGAGCTTTCTTT
NA | TRBJ1-6 | NA | TRBV5-1 | CASSTGHQGIGNSPLHF | TGCGCCAGCAGCACGGGACACCAGGGGATTGGTAATTCACCCCTCCACTTT
TRBD2 | TRBJ2-1 | NA | TRBV14 | CASSQDLGTSGYNEQFF | TGTGCCAGCAGCCAAGATTTGGGCACTAGCGGCTACAATGAGCAGTTCTTC
TRBD2 | TRBJ2-3 | NA | TRBV7-3 | CASSLGAGASTDTQYF | TGTGCCAGCAGCTTAGGAGCGGGAGCCAGCACAGATACGCAGTATTTT
TRBD2 | TRBJ2-7 | NA | TRBV7-9 | CASSPWGGSSYEQYF | TGTGCCAGCAGCCCCTGGGGGGGGAGCTCCTACGAGCAGTACTTC
TRBD1 | TRBJ1-1 | NA | TRBV2 | CASRDRGDAEAFF | TGTGCCAGCAGGGACAGGGGGGACGCTGAAGCTTTCTTT
TRBD2 | TRBJ2-7 | once | TRBV6-1 | CASSETGASGAKSRSYEQYF | TGTGCCAGCAGTGAAACCGGCGCTAGCGGGGCGAAATCTCGCTCCTACGAGCAGTACTTC
TRBD1 | TRBJ1-1 | NA | TRBV7-8 | CASSIGTGKVKTEAFF | TGTGCCAGCAGCATCGGGACAGGGAAAGTAAAGACTGAAGCTTTCTTT
NA | TRBJ2-2 | NA | TRBV11-3 | CASSKGGTGYHGELFF | TGTGCCAGCTCTAAGGGGGGCACAGGGTATCACGGGGAGCTGTTTTTT
TRBD2 | TRBJ2-5 | NA | TRBV5-4 | CASSSPGRERVETQYF | TGTGCCAGCAGCTCTCCCGGGAGGGAACGGGTAGAGACCCAGTACTTC
NA | TRBJ1-5 | NA | TRBV2 | CASLRDTGEPQHF | TGTGCCAGTCTAAGAGACACCGGGGAGCCCCAGCATTTT
TRBD1 | TRBJ2-2 | NA | TRBV5-1 | CASSTPAGGNTGELFF | TGCGCCAGCAGCACCCCGGCAGGGGGTAACACCGGGGAGCTGTTTTTT
TRBD1 | TRBJ2-5 | NA | TRBV5-1 | CASTKTGASYQETQYF | TGCGCCAGCACAAAGACAGGGGCCTCGTACCAAGAGACCCAGTACTTC
NA | TRBJ1-2 | NA | TRBV6-5 | CASSYSARNYGYTF | TGTGCCAGCAGTTACTCAGCAAGGAACTATGGCTACACCTTC
NA | TRBJ2-2 | NA | TRBV15 | CATSRERVSTGELFF | TGTGCCACCAGCAGAGAAAGGGTGAGCACCGGGGAGCTGTTTTTT
NA | TRBJ1-1 | NA | TRBV18 | CASSPARGLNTEAFF | TGTGCCAGCTCACCAGCCAGGGGCTTGAACACTGAAGCTTTCTTT
TRBD1 | TRBJ1-2 | NA | TRBV2 | CARGQGPNENYGYTF | TGTGCCAGGGGACAGGGGCCAAACGAAAACTATGGCTACACCTTC
NA | TRBJ2-2 | NA | TRBV7-2 | CASRTGPYTGELFF | TGTGCCAGCAGAACAGGGCCCTACACCGGGGAGCTGTTTTTT
NA | TRBJ2-3 | NA | TRBV7-9 | CASSLDSQYF | TGTGCCAGCAGCTTAGACTCTCAGTATTTT
NA | TRBJ2-5 | NA | TRBV6-5 | CASAREETQYF | TGTGCCTCAGCGAGGGAAGAGACCCAGTACTTC
TRBD1 | TRBJ1-5 | NA | TRBV5-1 | CASSLGWDRTNQPQHF | TGCGCCAGCAGCTTGGGATGGGACAGGACCAATCAGCCCCAGCATTTT
NA | TRBJ2-6 | NA | TRBV4-3 | CASSCLGGDCSGANVLTF | TGCGCCAGCAGCTGCCTTGGGGGTGATTGCTCTGGGGCCAACGTCCTGACTTTC
NA | TRBJ1-1 | NA | TRBV5-1 | CASSLLGHTNTEAFF | TGCGCCAGCAGCTTGTTGGGACACACTAACACTGAAGCTTTCTTT
TRBD1 | TRBJ1-2 | NA | TRBV15 | CATSTDHRGGYTF | TGTGCCACCAGCACCGATCACAGGGGAGGCTACACCTTC
NA | TRBJ2-5 | few | TRBV7-8 | CASSNQVDSKETQYF | TGTGCCAGCAGCAACCAGGTGGACAGTAAAGAGACCCAGTACTTC
NA | TRBJ2-7 | few | TRBV4-3 | CASSTRLIDEQYF | TGCGCCAGCAGCACCAGGCTTATAGACGAGCAGTACTTC
TRBD2 | TRBJ2-7 | NA | TRBV11-1 | CASSLWGTSYEQYF | TGTGCCAGCAGCTTGTGGGGGACTAGCTACGAGCAGTACTTC
NA | TRBJ2-5 | NA | TRBV9 | CASSVAGLETQYF | TGTGCCAGCAGCGTAGCCGGGCTAGAGACCCAGTACTTC
TRBD2 | TRBJ2-7 | once | TRBV6-5 | CASSTSGREQYF | TGTGCCAGCAGCACTAGCGGGCGAGAGCAGTACTTC
NA | TRBJ2-7 | NA | TRBV19 | CASSPNGVSTYEQYF | TGTGCCAGTAGCCCTAATGGGGTATCCACCTACGAGCAGTACTTC
TRBD2 | TRBJ2-3 | NA | TRBV5-6 | CASSSGLAADTQYF | TGTGCCAGCAGCTCAGGACTAGCGGCAGATACGCAGTATTTT
NA | TRBJ1-5 | NA | TRBV28 | CASSSLSGDSRPQHF | TGTGCCAGCAGTTCACTTTCCGGTGATTCGAGGCCCCAGCATTTT
TRBD2 | TRBJ2-3 | NA | TRBV5-1 | CASGRSGGSDTQYF | TGCGCCAGCGGGCGGAGCGGGGGATCAGATACGCAGTATTTT
TRBD1 | TRBJ2-5 | NA | TRBV2 | CASSLTGTVRETQYF | TGTGCCAGCAGCCTCACCGGGACAGTCCGAGAGACCCAGTACTTC
NA | TRBJ2-1 | NA | TRBV5-1 | CASSARHSDEQFF | TGCGCCAGCAGCGCCCGACATTCTGATGAGCAGTTCTTC
NA | TRBJ1-1 | NA | TRBV2 | CASHQNTEAFF | TGTGCCAGCCACCAGAACACTGAAGCTTTCTTT
NA | TRBJ1-3 | NA | TRBV4-2 | CASSQEGSAGNTIYF | TGTGCCAGCAGCCAAGAGGGGTCGGCTGGAAACACCATATATTTT
NA | TRBJ1-3 | few | TRBV19 | CASTRGGSGNTIYF | TGTGCCAGTACCCGGGGAGGGAGTGGAAACACCATATATTTT
NA | TRBJ1-2 | NA | TRBV11-2 | CASSLGLTDGDYGYTF | TGTGCCAGCAGCTTGGGACTTACAGACGGCGACTATGGCTACACCTTC
NA | TRBJ1-6 | NA | TRBV4-1 | CASSQDLGSPLHF | TGCGCCAGCAGCCAAGATCTCGGTTCACCCCTCCACTTT